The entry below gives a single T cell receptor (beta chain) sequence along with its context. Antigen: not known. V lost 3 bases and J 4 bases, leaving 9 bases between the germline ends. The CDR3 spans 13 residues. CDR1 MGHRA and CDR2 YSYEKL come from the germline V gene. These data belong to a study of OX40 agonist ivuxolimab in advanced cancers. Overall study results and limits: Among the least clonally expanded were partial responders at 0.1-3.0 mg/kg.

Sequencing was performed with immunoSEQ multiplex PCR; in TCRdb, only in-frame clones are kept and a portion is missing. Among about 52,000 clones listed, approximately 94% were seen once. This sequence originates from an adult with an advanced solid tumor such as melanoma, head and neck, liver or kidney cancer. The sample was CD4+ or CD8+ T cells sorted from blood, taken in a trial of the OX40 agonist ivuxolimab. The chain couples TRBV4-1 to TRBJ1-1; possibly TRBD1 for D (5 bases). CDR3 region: CASSHPGFTEAFF. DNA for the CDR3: TGCGCCAGCAGCCACCCAGGGTTCACTGAAGCTTTCTTT.